The 17 T cell receptor beta chains in this list originate from one sample, sequenced in a study of blood T cell repertoires in COVID-19. The method was immunoSEQ multiplex PCR; TCRdb's version includes in-frame clones alone and lacks a portion of them. This sample has 90,000 to 130,000 clones, with 55% to 75% found just once. The sample was peripheral blood. Receptors were obtained from a woman in her thirties or forties with acute or convalescent COVID-19.

The chain combines TRBV3-1 (or the pseudogene TRBV3-2) with TRBJ2-5; 8 positions match TRBD1. The germline V gene encodes CDR1 LGHDT and CDR2 YNNKEL (reference sequence). The CDR3 consists of 13 residues. The V gene end was trimmed by 4 bases and the J gene end by 5 bases; junction bases not matched to a gene: 3. The CDR3 is CASSPTGDETQYF. The CDR3, as DNA: TGTGCCAGCAGCCCGACAGGGGACGAGACCCAGTACTTC.

This chain connects TRBV9 to TRBJ2-3; 11 nucleotides align to TRBD1. V dropped 2 bases and J dropped 5; count of bases not matched to a gene: 7. There are 16 residues in the CDR3. Germline V gives CDR1 SGDLS, CDR2 YYNGEE. CDR3 bases: TGTGCCAGCAGCGTTCGGGACAGGGGGTTCGGAGATACGCAGTATTTT. Its translation: CASSVRDRGFGDTQYF.

This sequence joins TRBV19 and TRBJ1-2; no clear D gene. This CDR3 spans 13 amino acids. Germline V gives CDR1 LNHDA, CDR2 SQIVND (reference sequence). V lost 1 base to trimming and J lost 1 base, with 4 bases between them. Written as DNA, the CDR3 is TGTGCCAGTAGTATAGCCCTTAACTATGGCTACACCTTC. This gives the protein CASSIALNYGYTF.

This chain connects TRBV10-2 to TRBJ2-1, with 8 bases matching TRBD1. The germline V gene encodes CDR1 WSHSY and CDR2 SAAADI. This CDR3 is built from 16 residues. The V and J ends lost 9 bases and 8 bases, in that order; junction bases with no gene match: 18. As DNA, the CDR3 is TGCGCCAGTTTTGGGGTTGACAGGGGCGCCGTAGATGAGCAGTTCTTC. It specifies CASFGVDRGAVDEQFF.

The V gene is TRBV27, the J gene TRBJ2-7; weak D call: TRBD1 (5 bases). Looked up from germline, CDR1 is MNHEY and CDR2 is SMNVEV (reference sequence). Deletions cut 4 bases from V and 0 bases from J, with 16 bases between. The CDR3 covers 16 residues. CDR3 sequence: CASSSHRLSSSYEQYF. In DNA form, the CDR3 reads TGTGCCAGCAGTTCGCACAGGCTATCGAGCTCCTACGAGCAGTACTTC.

As DNA, the CDR3 is TGTGCCAGCAGCTCGAGACGGGTTATGAACACTGAAGCTTTCTTT. It codes for CASSSRRVMNTEAFF. The rearrangement links TRBV5-4 to TRBJ1-1; D is unresolved. From germline, CDR1 is SGHNT and CDR2 YYREEE (reference sequence). Trimming removed 3 bases from V and 0 bases from J, with 12 bases in between. The CDR3 spans 15 residues.

The gene calls are TRBV4-3 and TRBJ2-3; no firm D call. The germline V gene encodes CDR1 LGHNA and CDR2 YSLEER. The CDR3 length is 15 residues. Deletions cut 4 bases from V and 3 bases from J, with 14 bases between. CDR3 amino acids: CASSRSLEVTDTQYF. CDR3 bases: TGCGCCAGCAGCCGAAGCCTAGAAGTGACAGATACGCAGTATTTT.

The rearrangement links TRBV27 to TRBJ2-7; D perhaps matches TRBD1 (6 bases). Trimming took off 5 bases at V and 2 bases at J, with 10 bases between the two ends. This CDR3 is built from 13 residues. Looked up from germline, CDR1 is MNHEY and CDR2 is SMNVEV (reference sequence). In DNA, the CDR3 is TGTGCCAGCAGTCGTGCAGGGGCCTACGAGCAGTACTTC. Encoded protein: CASSRAGAYEQYF.

The chain has TRBV29-1 and TRBJ1-2, with D possibly being TRBD1 (6 bases). V was shortened by 6 bases and J by 2 bases, with 13 bases between the two germline ends. Germline CDR1 and CDR2: SQVTM and ANQGSEA. The CDR3 has 13 residues. The CDR3 sequence: CSVSRGGNYGYTF. The CDR3 DNA follows: TGCAGCGTCTCTAGGGGGGGGAACTATGGCTACACCTTC.

In its sample, this clone was seen many times. This chain connects TRBV7-9 to TRBJ2-2, with D maybe TRBD1 (5 bases). Germline lookup yields CDR1 SEHNR and CDR2 FQNEAQ (reference sequence). The length of the CDR3 is 17 residues. The V and J ends lost 5 bases and 1 base respectively, with 17 bases between them. This chain's CDR3 is CASSLSSRGENTGELFF. CDR3 bases: TGTGCCAGCAGCCTTAGTAGTAGGGGCGAGAACACCGGGGAGCTGTTTTTT.

The rearrangement uses TRBV2 and TRBJ2-2, with D perhaps TRBD1 (5 bases). Germline CDR1 SNHLY, CDR2 FYNNEI. The CDR3 is 15 amino acids. Trimming left V 0 bases short and J 5 bases short, with 10 bases between. The CDR3 nucleotides read TGTGCCAGCAGTGAAGCAGGGGAAGGTACCGGGGAGCTGTTTTTT. It encodes CASSEAGEGTGELFF.

The V gene is TRBV15, the J gene TRBJ2-2, with TRBD2 matching 7 bases. Unmatched junction bases numbered 6, after V lost 1 base and J lost 4 bases. The CDR3 has 16 amino acids. Germline assignment: CDR1 LNHNV and CDR2 YYDKDF (reference sequence). CDR3 nucleotide sequence: TGTGCCACCAGCAGAGTCACGGGGGGAGGCACCGGGGAGCTGTTTTTT. Encoded protein: CATSRVTGGGTGELFF. Full variable domain (outside the CDR3, taken from reference TRBV15 and TRBJ2-2): DAMVIQNPRYQVTQFGKPVTLSCSQTLNHNVMYWYQQKSSQAPKLLFHYYDKDFNNEADTPDNFQSRRPNTSFCFLDIRSPGLGDTAMYLCATSRVTGGGTGELFFGEGSRLTVL.

This chain connects TRBV27 to TRBJ1-4; 8 positions match TRBD1. Germline V gene lookup returns CDR1 MNHEY and CDR2 SMNVEV (reference sequence). After removal of 6 bases from V and 8 bases from J, the junction contained 8 bases not matched to a gene. This CDR3 region has 14 residues. This CDR3 is CASRPGTGGEKLFF. In DNA form, the CDR3 reads TGTGCCAGCAGACCCGGGACAGGAGGGGAAAAACTGTTTTTT.

J is TRBJ2-3 and V is TRBV5-1; 10 bases fit TRBD1. V shed 3 bases, J shed 4 bases, and the junction held 8 bases outside the gene matches. The CDR3 has 16 residues. Germline V gene sequence: CDR1 SGHRS, CDR2 YFSETQ. CDR3 in DNA: TGCGCCAGCAGCTCCGCCGGGACAGGGGAGGCAGATACGCAGTATTTT. Residues: CASSSAGTGEADTQYF.

The chain carries TRBV27 and TRBJ2-3; D gene ambiguous. Germline CDR1 is MNHEY and CDR2 is SMNVEV (reference sequence). V was clipped by 2 bases and J by 6 bases, with 18 bases between them. The CDR3 covers 16 residues. The CDR3 spells CASSLPSDSYEDTQYF. The CDR3 nucleotides read TGTGCCAGCAGTTTACCGTCTGACTCGTATGAGGATACGCAGTATTTT.

The CDR3 DNA reads TGTGCCAGCAGCGTAGCTGAAGGGGGCAGTGACTATGGCTACACCTTC. Translated: CASSVAEGGSDYGYTF. The chain couples TRBV9 to TRBJ1-2; 7 bases align to TRBD1. The CDR3 spans 16 residues. Germline V gene lookup returns CDR1 SGDLS and CDR2 YYNGEE. V shed 0 bases, J shed 3 bases, and the junction held 8 bases outside the gene matches.

The rearrangement links TRBV7-8 to TRBJ2-7, with a tentative D call TRBD1 (6 bases). The V and J ends lost 5 bases and 1 base respectively, with 12 bases between them. From germline, CDR1 is SGHVS and CDR2 FQNEAQ. The CDR3 spans 14 residues. The CDR3 protein is CASSIRTVSYEQYF. For the CDR3, the DNA is TGTGCCAGCAGCATACGGACAGTGTCCTACGAGCAGTACTTC.